This T cell receptor beta chain was sequenced in a study of identical twins. cDNA molecules carried unique molecular identifiers, and template switching added a universal primer site. TCRdb passed the 5' RACE reads through MiXCR, listing each CDR3 protein once. In the table there are hundreds of thousands of distinct CDR3 sequences, 24% of which are singletons. The CDR3 runs 15 residues. V lost 2 bases, J lost 6 bases, and 7 bases stayed unmatched. This clonotype was observed a few times. This same sample was also part of a study on T cells expressing NK-cell markers.

The sample taken for sequencing was CD4+ T cells sorted from blood. V is TRBV12-3 or TRBV12-4 and J is TRBJ2-1; TRBD2 agrees at 7 bases. The clonotype comes from a woman aged 18-29 years in good health. CDR3 loop: CASSLRLAAGNEQFF. The CDR3 DNA sequence: TGTGCCAGCAGTTTAAGGCTAGCGGCTGGCAATGAGCAGTTCTTC.